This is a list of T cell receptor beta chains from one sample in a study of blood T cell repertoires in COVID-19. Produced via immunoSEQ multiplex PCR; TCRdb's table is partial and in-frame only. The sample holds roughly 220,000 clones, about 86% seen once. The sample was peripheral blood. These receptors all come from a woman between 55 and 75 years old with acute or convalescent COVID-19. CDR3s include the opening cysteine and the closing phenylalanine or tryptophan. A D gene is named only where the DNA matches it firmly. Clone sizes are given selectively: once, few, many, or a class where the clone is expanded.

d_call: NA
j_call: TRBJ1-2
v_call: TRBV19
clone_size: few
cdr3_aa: CASSSSAGYGYTF
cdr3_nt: TGTGCCAGTAGCTCCTCGGCGGGGTATGGCTACACCTTC

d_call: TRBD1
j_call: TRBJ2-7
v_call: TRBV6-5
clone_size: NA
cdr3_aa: CASSSATGGLGEQYF
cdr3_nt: TGTGCCAGCAGCTCCGCCACAGGGGGCTTGGGCGAGCAGTACTTC

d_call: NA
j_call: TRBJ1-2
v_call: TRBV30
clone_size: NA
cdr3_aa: CAWSEVAVGGYTF
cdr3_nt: TGTGCCTGGAGTGAGGTAGCGGTTGGGGGCTACACCTTC

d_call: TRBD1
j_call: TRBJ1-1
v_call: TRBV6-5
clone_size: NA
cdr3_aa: CASSYSYRGVNTEAFF
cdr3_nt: TGTGCCAGCAGTTACTCCTACAGGGGCGTGAACACTGAAGCTTTCTTT

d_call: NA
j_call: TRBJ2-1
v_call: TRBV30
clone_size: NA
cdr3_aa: CAWSVGGALRDNEQFF
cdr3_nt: TGTGCCTGGAGTGTTGGGGGGGCCTTGAGGGACAATGAGCAGTTCTTC

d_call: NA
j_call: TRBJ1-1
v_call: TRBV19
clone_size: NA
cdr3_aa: CASSIGQLNTEAFF
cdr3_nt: TGTGCCAGTAGTATAGGACAGTTGAACACTGAAGCTTTCTTT

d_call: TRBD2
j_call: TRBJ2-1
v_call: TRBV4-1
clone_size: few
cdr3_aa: CASSQGIAGELSYNEQFF
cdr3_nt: TGCGCCAGCAGCCAAGGAATAGCGGGGGAGCTCTCCTACAATGAGCAGTTCTTC

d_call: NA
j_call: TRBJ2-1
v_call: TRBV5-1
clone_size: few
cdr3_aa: CASSLTGEAYNEQFF
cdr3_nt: TGCGCCAGCAGCTTGACGGGGGAAGCCTACAATGAGCAGTTCTTC

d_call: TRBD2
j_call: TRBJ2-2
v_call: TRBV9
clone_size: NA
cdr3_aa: CASSVVPGGVTGELFF
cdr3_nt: TGTGCCAGCAGCGTAGTTCCGGGGGGAGTGACCGGGGAGCTGTTTTTT

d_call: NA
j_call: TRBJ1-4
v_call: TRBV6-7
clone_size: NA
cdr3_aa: CASGHVWLFF
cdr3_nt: TGTGCCAGCGGACACGTTTGGCTGTTTTTT

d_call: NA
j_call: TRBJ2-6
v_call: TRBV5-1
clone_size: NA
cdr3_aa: CASSPHNSGANVLTF
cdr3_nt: TGCGCCAGCAGCCCACACAACTCTGGGGCCAACGTCCTGACTTTC

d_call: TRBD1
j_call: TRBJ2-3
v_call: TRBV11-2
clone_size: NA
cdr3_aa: CASSLGQGARDTQYF
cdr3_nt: TGTGCCAGCAGCTTAGGCCAGGGGGCACGGGATACGCAGTATTTT

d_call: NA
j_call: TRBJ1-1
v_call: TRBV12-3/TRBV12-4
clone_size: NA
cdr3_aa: CASSFSGYTEAFF
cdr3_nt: TGTGCCAGCAGTTTCTCAGGATACACTGAAGCTTTCTTT

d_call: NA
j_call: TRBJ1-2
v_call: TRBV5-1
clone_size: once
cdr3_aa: CASSPDTYGYTF
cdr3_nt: TGCGCCAGCAGCCCGGACACCTATGGCTACACCTTC

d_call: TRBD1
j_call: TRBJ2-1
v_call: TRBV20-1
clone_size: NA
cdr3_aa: CSAEGTAQFF
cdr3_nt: TGCAGTGCTGAAGGGACAGCGCAGTTCTTC

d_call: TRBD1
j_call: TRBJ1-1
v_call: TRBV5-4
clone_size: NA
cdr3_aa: CASSLSIRDRGGTEAFF
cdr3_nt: TGTGCCAGCAGCCTAAGCATCAGGGACAGGGGAGGTACTGAAGCTTTCTTT

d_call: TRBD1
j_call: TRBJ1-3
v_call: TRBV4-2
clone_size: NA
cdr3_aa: CASSHMDRVGGNTIYF
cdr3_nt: TGTGCCAGCAGCCATATGGACAGGGTTGGTGGAAACACCATATATTTT

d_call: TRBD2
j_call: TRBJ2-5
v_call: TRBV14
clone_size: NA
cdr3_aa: CASSFGTSQETQYF
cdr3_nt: TGTGCCAGCAGCTTCGGGACTAGCCAAGAGACCCAGTACTTC

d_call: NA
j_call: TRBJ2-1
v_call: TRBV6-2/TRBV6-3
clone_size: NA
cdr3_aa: CASSSGANSWDEQFF
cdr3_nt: TGTGCCAGCAGTTCCGGAGCCAATTCCTGGGATGAGCAGTTCTTC

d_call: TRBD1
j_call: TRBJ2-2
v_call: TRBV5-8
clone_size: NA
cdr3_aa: CASTLGQRTGELFF
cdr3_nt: TGTGCCAGCACCCTGGGACAGCGCACCGGGGAGCTGTTTTTT

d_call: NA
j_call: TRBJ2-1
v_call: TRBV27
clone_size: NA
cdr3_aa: CASRPGQMLLNEQFF
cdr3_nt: TGTGCCAGCAGGCCGGGACAAATGCTACTCAATGAGCAGTTCTTC

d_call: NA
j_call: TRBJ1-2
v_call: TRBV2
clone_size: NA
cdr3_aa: CASRNGQNYGYTF
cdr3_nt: TGTGCCAGCAGGAACGGACAGAACTATGGCTACACCTTC

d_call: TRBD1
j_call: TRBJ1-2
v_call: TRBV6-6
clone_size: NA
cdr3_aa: CASSSRDRGRKGGYTF
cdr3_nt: TGTGCCAGCAGCTCCCGGGACAGGGGAAGAAAAGGTGGCTACACCTTC

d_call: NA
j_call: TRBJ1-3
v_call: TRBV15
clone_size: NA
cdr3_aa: CATRTTGPGNTIYF
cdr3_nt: TGTGCCACTCGTACAACAGGGCCCGGAAACACCATATATTTT

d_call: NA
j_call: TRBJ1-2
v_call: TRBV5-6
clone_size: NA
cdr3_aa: CASSFKGGGPYGYTF
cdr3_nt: TGTGCCAGCAGCTTCAAGGGTGGAGGGCCCTATGGCTACACCTTC